These 29 T cell receptor beta chains originate from one sample sequenced in a study of technical replicates of blood from a handful of donors. Some clones are missing from TCRdb's copy, which holds only in-frame ones; the method was immunoSEQ multiplex PCR. The data hold some 56,000 clones, with about 94% observed a single time. Sequencing was performed on PBMCs. Source of these receptors: a human donor in good health. Some clones in this sample may be carry-over from other donors' samples.

V is TRBV5-1 and J is TRBJ2-1, with a possible D match to TRBD2 (6 bases). Germline-derived CDR1 and CDR2 are SGHRS and YFSETQ. Deletions cut 3 bases from V and 9 bases from J, with 16 bases between. CDR3 length: 14 amino acids. DNA for the CDR3: TGCGCCAGCAGCTCAGGCGGGGCTCCCGTTGAGCAGTTCTTC. Protein sequence: CASSSGGAPVEQFF.

The chain combines TRBV30 with TRBJ1-1, with 12 bases fitting TRBD1. V lost 3 bases and J lost 4; bases outside the gene matches: 9. The CDR3 totals 16 residues. Germline V gene data show CDR1 as GTSNPN and CDR2 as SVGIG (reference sequence). The DNA for the CDR3 is TGTGCCTGGAGCTCCGGGACAGGGGGCTCTAGCACTGAAGCTTTCTTT. Translating gives CAWSSGTGGSSTEAFF.

CDR3 residues: CASSLVAGTYQETQYF. CDR3 bases: TGTGCCAGCAGCTTAGTGGCAGGGACTTACCAAGAGACCCAGTACTTC. The chain links TRBV11-2 to TRBJ2-5, with D tentatively TRBD2 (6 bases). Trimming left V 1 base short and J 0 bases short, with 12 bases between. The CDR3 runs to 16 residues. The germline gives CDR1 SGHAT, CDR2 FQNNGV.

The chain is built from TRBV10-3 and TRBJ1-2; possibly TRBD1 for D (5 bases). The CDR3 is 14 residues long. The V end lost 10 bases, the J end lost 0 bases, and 15 bases lay between the germline ends. Germline V gene sequence: CDR1 ENHRY, CDR2 SYGVKD. The CDR3 reads CATGRGEANYGYTF. As DNA, the CDR3 is TGTGCCACAGGACGGGGGGAAGCTAACTATGGCTACACCTTC.

Here the CDR3 reads CASSLFGASGNTGELFF. The CDR3 DNA reads as TGTGCCAGCAGCCTCTTCGGGGCTAGCGGAAACACCGGGGAGCTGTTTTTT. This chain connects TRBV27 to TRBJ2-2, with 7 bases fitting TRBD2. Germline values: CDR1 MNHEY, CDR2 SMNVEV (reference sequence). The CDR3 is made up of 17 amino acids. V shed 6 bases, J shed 2 bases, and the junction held 12 bases outside the gene matches.

This clone was counted once. The rearrangement uses TRBV19 and TRBJ2-5, with 11 bases lining up with TRBD2. The junction had 9 bases not matched to a gene; V was cut back by 5 bases and J by 7 bases. Looked up from germline, CDR1 is LNHDA and CDR2 is SQIVND (reference sequence). CDR3 length: 15 amino acids. The CDR3 is CASSGTSGPRGTQYF. In DNA form, the CDR3 reads TGTGCCAGTAGTGGGACTAGCGGTCCCCGGGGGACCCAGTACTTC.

This clone was seen a single time. This chain joins TRBV27 and TRBJ2-3, with D possibly being TRBD2 (5 bases). CDR1 and CDR2 (germline): MNHEY, SMNVEV (reference sequence). V was clipped by 2 bases and J by 1 base, with 13 bases between them. The CDR3 runs to 16 residues. The CDR3 bases are TGTGCCAGCAGTTTACTCTCCCCGAGGGGCACAGATACGCAGTATTTT. Translating gives CASSLLSPRGTDTQYF.

This clone has just one count. The chain carries TRBV5-4 and TRBJ2-3, with D unclear. Looked up from germline, CDR1 is SGHNT and CDR2 is YYREEE (reference sequence). This CDR3 contains 14 residues. Trimming cost V 4 bases and J 4 bases, with 13 bases left between them. The CDR3 reads CASSRQALADTQYF. CDR3 DNA: TGTGCCAGCAGCCGCCAGGCTTTAGCAGATACGCAGTATTTT.

This clone appeared a single time. This CDR3 reads CASSTNMEYEAGGNIQYF. CDR3 DNA: TGTGCCAGCAGCACTAACATGGAATATGAGGCGGGGGGGAACATTCAGTACTTC. The chain is built from TRBV7-9 and TRBJ2-4, with 9 positions matching TRBD2. V gave up 5 bases and J gave up 7 bases; unmatched junction bases: 18. This CDR3 comprises 18 residues. Germline V lookup: CDR1 SEHNR, CDR2 FQNEAQ (reference sequence).

The J gene is TRBJ1-5, the V gene TRBV7-8, with D tentatively TRBD1 (6 bases). The V end was cut by 1 base, the J end by 8 bases, with 24 bases between. This CDR3 contains 18 residues. Germline V gene lookup returns CDR1 SGHVS and CDR2 FQNEAQ. For the CDR3, the DNA is TGTGCCAGCAGCTTAGTGGGGGGGCGGGTACCTTTATGGAAGCCCCAGCATTTT. Protein product: CASSLVGGRVPLWKPQHF. Based on the CDR3 plus reference TRBV7-8 and TRBJ1-5, the full variable domain is GAGVSQSPRYKVAKRGQDVALRCDPISGHVSLFWYQQALGQGPEFLTYFQNEAQLDKSGLPSDRFFAERPEGSVSTLKIQRTQQEDSAVYLCASSLVGGRVPLWKPQHFGDGTRLSIL.

CDR3 DNA: TGCGCCAGCACTCAGACAGGGGATAGCAATCAGCCCCAGCATTTT. It encodes CASTQTGDSNQPQHF. V gene TRBV5-1 combines with J gene TRBJ1-5; 8 bases agree with TRBD1. CDR3 length equals 15 residues. Looked up from germline, CDR1 is SGHRS and CDR2 is YFSETQ. The V gene end was trimmed by 6 bases and the J gene end by 0 bases; junction bases not matched to a gene: 5.

V and J are TRBV29-1 and TRBJ2-7; 8 bases are shared with TRBD1. V dropped 7 bases and J dropped 2; count of bases not matched to a gene: 10. This CDR3 has 14 residues. CDR1 and CDR2 from the germline V gene are SQVTM and ANQGSEA. The CDR3 sequence is CSAEGQALPYEQYF. The CDR3 bases are TGCAGCGCCGAGGGACAGGCCCTACCCTACGAGCAGTACTTC.

The rearrangement joins TRBV7-9 to TRBJ1-1; D unclear. The CDR3 sequence is 12 residues long. Germline CDR1 reads SEHNR; CDR2 reads FQNEAQ (reference sequence). Trimming took off 1 base at V and 7 bases at J, with 7 bases between the two ends. CDR3 coding DNA: TGTGCCAGCAGCTTAGACAAGAATGAAGCTTTCTTT. Amino acids: CASSLDKNEAFF.

This clone appeared a single time. The chain is built from TRBV7-2 and TRBJ1-1; the D gene is possibly TRBD1 (5 bases). The germline V gene has CDR1 SGHTA and CDR2 FQGNSA. Between the trimmed V and J ends, which lost 3 bases and 2 bases, there was a span of 10 bases. This CDR3 is 14 amino acids long. This CDR3 is CASSFWTPNTEAFF. The CDR3 nucleotides read TGTGCCAGCAGCTTCTGGACACCTAACACTGAAGCTTTCTTT.

This chain connects TRBV6-1 to TRBJ1-2; 9 bases are shared with TRBD1. Looked up from germline, CDR1 is MNHNS and CDR2 is SASEGT. V gave up 4 bases and J gave up 8 bases; unmatched junction bases: 5. The length of the CDR3 is 13 residues. As DNA, the CDR3 is TGTGCCAGCAGTGTACAGGGGGCGCACGGCTACACCTTC. Its protein is CASSVQGAHGYTF.

Note on this clone: Other DNA sequences from this sample encode an identical CDR3 as well. This chain joins TRBV5-1 and TRBJ2-1; 8 nucleotides align to TRBD2. Germline CDR1 reads SGHRS; CDR2 reads YFSETQ. This CDR3 has 14 amino acids. V shed 4 bases, J shed 4 bases, and the junction held 4 bases outside the gene matches. CDR3 amino acids: CASSPSGGYNEQFF. CDR3 nucleotides: TGCGCCAGCAGCCCAAGCGGGGGTTACAATGAGCAGTTCTTC.

V gene TRBV7-9 combines with J gene TRBJ2-3, with D possibly being TRBD2 (5 bases). Trimming took 5 bases from V and 0 from J, leaving 12 bases between them. The CDR3 has 15 residues. Germline assignment: CDR1 SEHNR and CDR2 FQNEAQ (reference sequence). CDR3 sequence (DNA): TGTGCCAGCAGCCCCAGCGGATATAGCACAGATACGCAGTATTTT. The encoded protein is CASSPSGYSTDTQYF.

The J gene is TRBJ2-7, the V gene TRBV5-6; maybe TRBD1 (6 bases). The CDR3 contains 15 residues. The V gene's germline CDR1 is SGHDT and CDR2 YYEEEE. Trimming shortened V by 4 bases and J by 5 bases, and 19 bases separated the two germline ends. DNA of the CDR3: TGTGCCAGCAGCGAACGACAGGTGGGGCGAAACGAGCAGTACTTC. It specifies CASSERQVGRNEQYF.

The chain employs TRBV27 and TRBJ2-7; tentatively, D is TRBD2 (6 bases). The V end was cut by 3 bases, the J end by 2 bases, with 11 bases between. CDR3 size: 14 residues. Germline V gene lookup returns CDR1 MNHEY and CDR2 SMNVEV (reference sequence). In DNA form, the CDR3 reads TGTGCCAGCAGTTTGTCGGGAGACGCCTACGAGCAGTACTTC. The encoded protein is CASSLSGDAYEQYF.

This clone was picked up one time. The V gene is TRBV5-4, the J gene TRBJ2-7; possibly TRBD1 for D (6 bases). V lost 4 bases and J 7 bases, leaving 12 bases between the germline ends. Germline lookup yields CDR1 SGHNT and CDR2 YYREEE (reference sequence). The CDR3 contains 12 residues. CDR3 nucleotides: TGTGCCAGCAGCGCGGTAGGGGGAGAGCAGTACTTC. It codes for CASSAVGGEQYF.

The genes are TRBV7-3 and TRBJ2-1; TRBD2 matches at 7 bases. Unmatched junction bases numbered 2, after V lost 1 base and J lost 8 bases. Germline CDR1 SGHTA, CDR2 FQGTGA. This CDR3 spans 13 amino acids. The CDR3 loop is CASSLREGDEQFF. The CDR3 DNA reads TGTGCCAGCAGCTTAAGGGAGGGCGATGAGCAGTTCTTC.

This chain links TRBV19 with TRBJ2-1; D is possibly TRBD2 (6 bases). The V gene's germline CDR1 is LNHDA and CDR2 SQIVND (reference sequence). V lost 5 bases, J lost 0 bases, and 20 bases lay in between. There are 18 residues in the CDR3. The CDR3 spells CASSVGGAKLSSYNEQFF. The CDR3, as DNA: TGTGCCAGTAGTGTTGGAGGGGCCAAGTTGAGCTCCTACAATGAGCAGTTCTTC.

The CDR3 region is CASSYDREQPQHF. In nucleotides, the CDR3 is TGTGCCAGCAGTTACGACAGGGAGCAGCCCCAGCATTTT. The chain links TRBV6-5 to TRBJ1-5; 7 nucleotides align to TRBD1. This CDR3 is 13 amino acids long. Germline CDR1 reads MNHEY; CDR2 reads SVGAGI. Trimming took 2 bases from V and 7 from J; bases not matched to a gene: 2.

The chain recombines TRBV10-1 with TRBJ2-4; perhaps TRBD1 as D (6 bases). Per germline, CDR1 WNHNN and CDR2 SYGVQD (reference sequence). Trimming cost V 6 bases and J 2 bases, with 17 bases left between them. This CDR3 spans 16 amino acids. CDR3 coding DNA: TGCGCCAGCAGCCCCCAGACAGGTATAACCAAAAACATTCAGTACTTC. Residues: CASSPQTGITKNIQYF.

The chain employs TRBV30 and TRBJ1-2; 9 positions match TRBD1. The length of the CDR3 is 15 residues. J gave up 4 bases and V 7 bases, and 13 bases lay outside the gene matches. The germline V gene encodes CDR1 GTSNPN and CDR2 SVGIG (reference sequence). The DNA for the CDR3 is TGTGCCTCGTACCGGGACAGGGCGTTTTCCTATGGCTACACCTTC. Protein product: CASYRDRAFSYGYTF.

This clone showed up just once. The gene calls are TRBV25-1 and TRBJ1-2, with unresolved D. In germline, CDR1 is MGHDK, CDR2 SYGVNS. V lost 2 bases and J 4 bases, leaving 14 bases between the germline ends. The CDR3 has 15 amino acids. DNA for the CDR3: TGTGCCAGCAGTGAAATGGGAGGAGCGAGCTATGGCTACACCTTC. Translation: CASSEMGGASYGYTF.

The chain is built from TRBV10-2 and TRBJ2-7, with D unclear. The ends were cut back, 6 bases at V and 5 bases at J, with 11 bases in the middle. The CDR3 runs to 12 residues. The V gene's germline CDR1 is WSHSY and CDR2 SAAADI. In nucleotides, the CDR3 is TGCGCCAGCAGCTTCTCCGTAGACGAGCAGTACTTC. This sequence encodes CASSFSVDEQYF.

A single count supports this clone. This chain joins TRBV6-1 and TRBJ2-2, with D uncertain. The CDR3 contains 10 residues. Germline lookup yields CDR1 MNHNS and CDR2 SASEGT. Deletions cut 5 bases from V and 9 bases from J, with 4 bases between. The DNA for the CDR3 is TGTGCCAGCAGTCTCCGGGAGCTGTTTTTT. It yields the protein CASSLRELFF.

The chain uses TRBV11-2 and TRBJ1-3; D unresolved. The V gene's germline CDR1 is SGHAT and CDR2 FQNNGV. With 5 bases removed from V and 3 bases from J, the gap between germline ends came to 8 bases. This CDR3 contains 13 residues. For the CDR3, the DNA is TGTGCCAGCAGCCCAGGTGTTGGAAACACCATATATTTT. It codes for CASSPGVGNTIYF.